Following are 7 T cell receptor beta chains from one sample sequenced in a study of cytomegalovirus exposure and HLA in healthy donors. PCR employed 60 Vbeta and 13 Jbeta primers. Clones were sequenced by immunoSEQ multiplex PCR, and TCRdb holds only the in-frame ones, with some missing. The repertoire shows 25,000 to 35,000 clones; the top ten hold around 4.2%. Source material: PBMCs. The receptors derive from a woman between 35 and 50 years old in good health and CMV-seropositive.

The rearrangement joins TRBV4-1 to TRBJ1-1, with TRBD1 as a possible D gene (6 bases). CDR3 size: 16 residues. Germline V gene lookup returns CDR1 MGHRA and CDR2 YSYEKL. The V end was cut by 2 bases, the J end by 0 bases, with 13 bases between. The CDR3 DNA reads TGCGCCAGCAGCCAACCTACAGGGCCTGTGAACACTGAAGCTTTCTTT. Amino acid sequence: CASSQPTGPVNTEAFF.

The chain is built from TRBV7-2 and TRBJ2-2; 7 bases are a match to TRBD2. Per the germline V gene, CDR1 is SGHTA and CDR2 is FQGNSA. With 5 bases clipped from V and 4 bases from J, the junction kept 4 bases outside the gene matches. The CDR3 contains 14 residues. In nucleotides, the CDR3 is TGTGCCAGCAGCCCTAGCGGTCCCACCGGGGAGCTGTTTTTT. This translates into CASSPSGPTGELFF.

The chain recombines TRBV19 with TRBJ1-6, with a possible D match to TRBD1 (5 bases). The CDR3 is made up of 14 amino acids. In germline, CDR1 is LNHDA, CDR2 SQIVND (reference sequence). V was clipped by 4 bases and J by 10 bases, with 14 bases between them. The CDR3 DNA follows: TGTGCCAGTAGTACGACAGTGGTAATGTCACCCCTCCACTTT. Amino acid sequence: CASSTTVVMSPLHF.

This chain connects TRBV19 to TRBJ1-4; TRBD1 matches at 7 bases. Trimming removed 6 bases from V and 10 bases from J; junction bases left unmatched: 5. CDR1 LNHDA and CDR2 SQIVND come from the germline V gene (reference sequence). The CDR3 is 12 amino acids. As DNA, the CDR3 is TGTGCCAGTAGCGACGCAGGGGGAAAACTGTTTTTT. Protein product: CASSDAGGKLFF. Full variable domain (remainder filled in from reference TRBV19 and TRBJ1-4): DGGITQSPKYLFRKEGQNVTLSCEQNLNHDAMYWYRQDPGQGLRLIYYSQIVNDFQKGDIAEGYSVSREKKESFPLTVTSAQKNPTAFYLCASSDAGGKLFFGSGTQLSVL.

This rearrangement joins TRBV5-6 to TRBJ2-7; unclear D gene. The CDR3 consists of 11 residues. From germline, CDR1 is SGHDT and CDR2 YYEEEE. Trimming stripped 2 bases from V and 3 bases from J, with 3 bases between. The chain's CDR3 is CASSFNYEQYF. DNA of the CDR3: TGTGCCAGCAGCTTTAACTACGAGCAGTACTTC.

This chain connects TRBV4-1 to TRBJ2-1; D might be TRBD2 (6 bases). The length of the CDR3 is 13 residues. Trimming cost V 11 bases and J 1 base, with 12 bases left between them. Germline-derived CDR1 and CDR2 are MGHRA and YSYEKL. CDR3 in amino acids: CASAGRSYNEQFF. In nucleotides, the CDR3 is TGCGCCTCGGCAGGGAGGTCCTACAATGAGCAGTTCTTC.

The chain carries TRBV6-1 and TRBJ2-7, with D possibly matching TRBD1 (5 bases). The CDR3 extends over 12 amino acids. The germline V gene encodes CDR1 MNHNS and CDR2 SASEGT. The V gene lost 3 bases and the J gene lost 3 bases, with 6 bases spanning the gap. CDR3 bases: TGTGCCAGCAGTGAGACAGTCTACGAGCAGTACTTC. Translated: CASSETVYEQYF.